This T cell receptor beta chain stems from a study of cytomegalovirus exposure and HLA in healthy donors. Broader study findings: A missense DCLRE1C variant was associated with V- and J-gene trimming of TCR beta chains in a later analysis, and an independent cohort replicated the association.

Primers: 60 Vbeta forward and 13 Jbeta reverse. Using immunoSEQ multiplex PCR, the repertoire was profiled, and TCRdb retains in-frame clones only, with some absent. The sample carries approximately 100,000 clones, 64% recorded once. As for this clone: No antigen is known for it.

CDR3 length equals 16 residues. In germline, CDR1 is SGHVS, CDR2 FNYEAQ. Deletions cut 5 bases from V and 3 bases from J, with 18 bases between. Material: PBMCs. The source of this sequence is a man aged 55 to 69 in good health and CMV-seronegative. The chain recombines TRBV7-6 with TRBJ2-3, with a tentative D call TRBD2 (6 bases). Written as DNA, the CDR3 is TGTGCCAGCAGCCCCCTCGCCGGGAGAGATACAGATACGCAGTATTTT. This encodes CASSPLAGRDTDTQYF.